This T cell receptor (beta chain) was sequenced in a study of early T cells in non-severe SARS-CoV-2 infection. Using its own MiXCR run on the 5' RACE reads, TCRdb lists one record per CDR3 protein. This sample has 100,000 to 130,000 distinct CDR3 sequences, with roughly an eighth found just once. The table lists this clonotype with a few counts. The V gene end was trimmed by 6 bases and the J gene end by 2 bases; junction bases not matched to a gene: 7. CDR1 is DFQATT and CDR2 is SNEGSKA in the germline V gene (reference sequence). There are 14 residues in the CDR3. The TCR was taken from an adult who was a healthcare worker with PCR-confirmed SARS-CoV-2 infection or an uninfected control (not recorded which). The V gene is TRBV20-1, the J gene TRBJ2-7; 10 nucleotides align to TRBD2. Material for sequencing was whole blood. The CDR3 region is CSAKGLAETYEQYF. CDR3 nucleotide sequence: TGCAGTGCGAAAGGACTAGCGGAAACCTACGAGCAGTACTTC.